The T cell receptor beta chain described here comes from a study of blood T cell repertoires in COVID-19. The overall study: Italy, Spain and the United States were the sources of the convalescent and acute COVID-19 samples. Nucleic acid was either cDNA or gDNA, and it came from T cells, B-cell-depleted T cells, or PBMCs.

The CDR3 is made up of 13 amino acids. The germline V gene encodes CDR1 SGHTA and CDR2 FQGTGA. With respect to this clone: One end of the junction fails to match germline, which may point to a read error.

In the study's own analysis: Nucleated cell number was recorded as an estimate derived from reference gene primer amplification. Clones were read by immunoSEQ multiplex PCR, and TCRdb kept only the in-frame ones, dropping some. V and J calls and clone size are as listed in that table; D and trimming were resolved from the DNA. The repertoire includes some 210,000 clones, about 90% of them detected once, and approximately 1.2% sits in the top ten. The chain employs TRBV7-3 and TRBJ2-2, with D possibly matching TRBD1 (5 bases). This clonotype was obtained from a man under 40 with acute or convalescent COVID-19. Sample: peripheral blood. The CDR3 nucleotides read TGTGCCAGCAGCCCAGGGAACCCCGGGGAGCTGTTTTTT. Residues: CASSPGNPGELFF.